The rows below give T cell receptor beta chains drawn from one sample of a study of cytomegalovirus exposure and HLA in healthy donors. Libraries were prepared by immunoSEQ multiplex PCR; TCRdb keeps only in-frame clonotypes and omits some of them. This table has approximately 120,000 clones, under 12% appearing once. The specimen was PBMCs. The receptors originated from a woman between 18 and 29 years old in good health and CMV-seropositive. CDR3s include the opening cysteine and the closing phenylalanine or tryptophan. Fields, in order: V gene, J gene, D gene, clone size, CDR3 DNA, CDR3 protein. A D gene is named only where the DNA matches it firmly. Clone sizes are given selectively: once, few, many, or a class where the clone is expanded.

TRBV5-6	TRBJ2-4	-	-	TGTGCCAGCAGCTTCCAGGGGACCAAAAACATTCAGTACTTC	CASSFQGTKNIQYF
TRBV19	TRBJ1-1	-	-	TGTGCCAGTAGTGAGATACTGGTGATGAACACTGAAGCTTTCTTT	CASSEILVMNTEAFF
TRBV6-1	TRBJ1-2	TRBD1	-	TGTGCCAGCAGTGAACTCTCAGGACAGGCGAGGGGCTACACCTTC	CASSELSGQARGYTF
TRBV27	TRBJ2-2	-	-	TGTGCCAGCAGTTCAACGGGAGTCCCCACCGGGGAGCTGTTTTTT	CASSSTGVPTGELFF
TRBV25-1	TRBJ1-4	TRBD1	-	TGTGCCAGCAGACCCCCGGACAGGGGACTTGGAAAACTGTTTTTT	CASRPPDRGLGKLFF
TRBV7-9	TRBJ2-7	-	-	TGTGCCAGCAGCTTAAGAGGGAGTGTCGACGAGCAGTACTTC	CASSLRGSVDEQYF
TRBV28	TRBJ1-5	TRBD1	few	TGTGCCAGCACCAGTTTCGGGGGACAGGGAGGGAATCAGCCCCAGCATTTT	CASTSFGGQGGNQPQHF
TRBV5-1	TRBJ1-4	-	-	TGCGCCAGCAGCTTGGGACAGGCCGAGGCTAATGAAAAACTGTTTTTT	CASSLGQAEANEKLFF
TRBV29-1	TRBJ2-1	TRBD2	few	TGCAGCGGCCTTAGCGGGAATTCCTACAATGAGCAGTTCTTC	CSGLSGNSYNEQFF
TRBV6-1	TRBJ2-1	-	few	TGTGCCAGCAGTGAACATTCACTCCAATCCTACAATGAGCAGTTCTTC	CASSEHSLQSYNEQFF
TRBV27	TRBJ2-3	TRBD2	-	TGTGCCAGCAGTTCGGGGACTACGTTCACAGATACGCAGTATTTT	CASSSGTTFTDTQYF
TRBV4-1	TRBJ2-1	-	-	TGCGCCAGCAGCCAAGTTTCGGTATCCTACAATGAGCAGTTCTTC	CASSQVSVSYNEQFF
TRBV29-1	TRBJ2-7	-	few	TGCAGCGTTGAAACCGGTTTTGGCTACGAGCAGTACTTC	CSVETGFGYEQYF
TRBV5-1	TRBJ2-3	TRBD2	few	TGCGCCAGCAGATCGACTAGCGGTACCTTCACAGATACGCAGTATTTT	CASRSTSGTFTDTQYF
TRBV6-5	TRBJ2-7	TRBD2	-	TGTGCCAGCAGTCGACTAGCGGGAGAGGTCGAGCAGTACTTC	CASSRLAGEVEQYF
TRBV10-2	TRBJ2-7	TRBD1	few	TGCGCCAGCAGTGAGGACAGGGCCAGCTACGAGCAGTACTTC	CASSEDRASYEQYF
TRBV28	TRBJ2-1	-	few	TGTGCCAGCAAAACAGGTTTGAATGAGCAGTTCTTC	CASKTGLNEQFF
TRBV5-4	TRBJ2-3	-	few	TGTGCCAGCAGCTTGGCTGCAGGGTCGGGAGATACGCAGTATTTT	CASSLAAGSGDTQYF
TRBV7-9	TRBJ1-1	-	-	TGTGCCAGCAGCTTACAGGGGACGAACACTGAAGCTTTCTTT	CASSLQGTNTEAFF
TRBV19	TRBJ1-2	-	-	TGTGCCAGTAGTATAAATCAGGGCTTCTATGGCTACACCTTC	CASSINQGFYGYTF
TRBV6-4	TRBJ2-1	-	many	TGTGCCAGCAGTGACTCCGGGAGCTCCTACAATGAGCAGTTCTTC	CASSDSGSSYNEQFF
TRBV28	TRBJ2-3	-	few	TGTGCCAGCAGTTTTTGGGCCACAGATACGCAGTATTTT	CASSFWATDTQYF
TRBV2	TRBJ2-5	TRBD2	few	TGTGCCAGCAGTGGGACTAGCGGGAGGAACCAAGAGACCCAGTACTTC	CASSGTSGRNQETQYF
TRBV2	TRBJ2-1	TRBD2	few	TGTGCCAGCAGGTCTAGCGGGTCTTACAATGAGCAGTTCTTC	CASRSSGSYNEQFF
TRBV7-3	TRBJ1-5	-	few	TGTGCCAGCAGTCCAACGTCAAGACAGGTTTTCAATCAGCCCCAGCATTTT	CASSPTSRQVFNQPQHF
TRBV5-4	TRBJ2-5	-	-	TGTGCCAGCAGCCCAAAGGGTAGCGGAGAAGAGACCCAGTACTTC	CASSPKGSGEETQYF
TRBV15	TRBJ2-3	TRBD2	few	TGTGCCACCAGCAGAGAGAGGACGGGAGGGCCAGATACGCAGTATTTT	CATSRERTGGPDTQYF
TRBV6-6	TRBJ2-1	-	few	TGTGCCAGCAGTTATAGCAGGCTAGCCAACAATGAGCAGTTCTTC	CASSYSRLANNEQFF
TRBV5-6	TRBJ2-5	TRBD2	few	TGTGCCAGCAGAGACGGACTAGCGGGAGATCAAGAGACCCAGTACTTC	CASRDGLAGDQETQYF
TRBV5-6	TRBJ1-1	TRBD1	-	TGTGCCAGCACCCAAACAGGGGGCGGTGGTGAAGCTTTCTTT	CASTQTGGGGEAFF
TRBV25-1	TRBJ2-5	-	few	TGTGCCAGCAGTCAGCAAGAGACCCAGTACTTC	CASSQQETQYF
TRBV9	TRBJ2-6	-	-	TGTGCCAGCAGCCCCCAGGGCTCTGGGGCCAACGTCCTGACTTTC	CASSPQGSGANVLTF
TRBV14	TRBJ2-7	TRBD1	-	TGTGCCAGCAGCGCCCACAGGGGGGTTTACGAGCAGTACTTC	CASSAHRGVYEQYF
TRBV15	TRBJ2-3	TRBD2	few	TGTGCCACCAGCAGAGGATGGGGAGGGTCAGATACGCAGTATTTT	CATSRGWGGSDTQYF
TRBV6-6	TRBJ2-1	TRBD2	few	TGTGCCAGCAGTTACCGAGCGGGAGGGCCGAATGAGCAGTTCTTC	CASSYRAGGPNEQFF
TRBV21-1	TRBJ2-7	-	few	TGTGCCAGCAGCAAAGCGCCGGGGGAGACCTTTCCCTCCTACGAGCAGTACTTC	CASSKAPGETFPSYEQYF
TRBV4-1	TRBJ1-2	-	few	TGCGCCAGCAGCCGGGGGGACGAGGGCTACACCTTC	CASSRGDEGYTF
TRBV18	TRBJ2-7	-	-	TGTGCCAGCTCACAAGGACAGTACGAGCAGTACTTC	CASSQGQYEQYF
TRBV10-3	TRBJ2-1	-	few	TGTGCCATCACCAGGGACTTTTCGAGCTCCTACAATGAGCAGTTCTTC	CAITRDFSSSYNEQFF
TRBV2	TRBJ2-3	TRBD2	few	TGTGCCAGCAGGCGGACTAGCGTCGCAGATACGCAGTATTTT	CASRRTSVADTQYF
TRBV5-1	TRBJ1-5	-	few	TGCGCCAGCAGCTTAAACCCGGAACAGAATCAGCCCCAGCATTTT	CASSLNPEQNQPQHF
TRBV9	TRBJ2-3	TRBD2	-	TGTGCCAGCAGCGTAGTTGGGCGGGAGTTTAATACGCAGTATTTT	CASSVVGREFNTQYF
TRBV7-9	TRBJ1-2	-	few	TGTGCCAGCACCACTACTCGGTTCGTTCCGGCTGGCTACACCTTC	CASTTTRFVPAGYTF
TRBV30	TRBJ2-7	-	few	TGTGCCTGGAGAGCCGGGGAAGGGTACGAGCAGTACTTC	CAWRAGEGYEQYF
TRBV6-1	TRBJ2-7	TRBD1	-	TGTGCCAGCAGTGAATCGACAGGGTACCTTGTCTTCTACGAGCAGTACTTC	CASSESTGYLVFYEQYF